The 31 T cell receptor beta chains reported below all come from one sample, sequenced in a study of T cells in women clearing cervical HPV infection (dated by TCRdb to 2016 to 2019). Receptor libraries were prepared by the immunoSEQ multiplex PCR assay. TCRdb stores this immuneACCESS table with in-frame sequences only. Part of the clones is absent; in the studies checked, under half of the shortfall reflects unresolved V genes, and no reason is known for the rest. The sample table records approximately 12,000 clones. The ten biggest clones cover 10% of the sample. The specimen was blood buffy coat. These receptor sequences come from a woman between 18 and 75 years old with a cervical HPV16 infection that either progressed to CIN3+ or cleared (not recorded which).

In the case of this clone: From the germline J gene comes the end of the CDR3, since the read stops 3 residues before it. The chain carries TRBV10-2 and TRBJ2-2, with unresolved D. The CDR3 extends over 13 amino acids. The germline CDR1 and CDR2 sequences are WSHSY and SAAADI. Deletions cut 2 bases from V and 5 bases from J, with 6 bases between. The CDR3 spells CASSEQYTGELFF. The sequenced CDR3 bases are TGCGCCAGCAGTGAGCAGTATACCGGGGAG.

Of note for this clone: The CDR3 end falls 3 residues outside the read, so it is completed with the germline J gene. The V and J genes are TRBV7-2 and TRBJ1-1, with 7 bases lining up with TRBD1. The V gene end was trimmed by 5 bases and the J gene end by 7 bases; junction bases not matched to a gene: 7. This CDR3 has 13 amino acids. Germline CDR1 SGHTA, CDR2 FQGNSA. The DNA read from the CDR3 is TGTGCCAGCAGCCTTGGGACAGCACTTGAA. Protein sequence: CASSLGTALE. The whole CDR3 sequence reads CASSLGTALEAFF.

As to this clone: The CDR3 end is not reached by the read, which stops 3 residues before it; the germline J gene fills it in. V gene TRBV5-4 combines with J gene TRBJ2-2; unclear D gene. The CDR3 runs to 13 residues. Per germline, CDR1 SGHNT and CDR2 YYREEE (reference sequence). Partial CDR3 DNA: TGTGCCAGCAGCAACGGGTATAGTTCACCG. It translates to CASSNGYSSP. The CDR3 in its entirety is CASSNGYSSPLFF.

Comment on this clone: The read halts 3 residues ahead of the CDR3 end, with the missing end drawn from the germline J gene. The chain has TRBV19 and TRBJ2-1; no reliable D call. Trimming took off 1 base at V and 6 bases at J, with 7 bases between the two ends. This CDR3 comprises 13 residues. Germline V lookup: CDR1 LNHDA, CDR2 SQIVND (reference sequence). CDR3 sequence reads: CASSIAGSNEQFF. CDR3 DNA, as far as it was read: TGTGCCAGTAGTATAGCCGGTTCCAATGAG.

For this clone: The read stops 3 residues short of the end of the CDR3; the missing end is completed from the germline J gene. The chain couples TRBV5-1 to TRBJ2-5; TRBD2 aligns across 8 bases. The V segment lost 6 bases and the J segment 1 base; nucleotides outside the gene matches: 11. This CDR3 region has 16 residues. CDR1 SGHRS and CDR2 YFSETQ come from the germline V gene. CDR3: CASNRGPAGGQETQYF. The CDR3 bases that were read are TGCGCCAGCAACCGGGGGCCGGCGGGGGGCCAAGAGACC.

Details on this clone: The CDR3 end lies 3 residues beyond the end of the read and is filled in from the germline J gene. The V call is TRBV5-6, the J call TRBJ1-2; 9 nucleotides line up with TRBD1. V shed 1 base and J 4 bases; nucleotides not matched to a gene: 2. CDR1 is SGHDT and CDR2 is YYEEEE in the germline V gene. The CDR3 has 14 amino acids. CDR3 DNA, as far as it was read: TGTGCCAGCAGCTTGCCGGGACAGGGCTATGGC. Protein product: CASSLPGQGYG. Given in full, the CDR3 is CASSLPGQGYGYTF.

Comments on this clone: The CDR3 goes on 3 residues after the read ends, and that part is filled in from the germline J gene. This chain links TRBV7-6 with TRBJ2-3, with TRBD1 matching over 8 bases. The CDR3 covers 15 residues. Germline V lookup: CDR1 SGHVS, CDR2 FNYEAQ. The CDR3 here is CASSSRTGSGETQYF. The sequenced CDR3 bases are TGTGCCAGCAGCTCCCGGACAGGGTCCGGGGAGACG.

Comment on this clone: The read falls 3 residues short of the CDR3 end, and the missing part is taken from the germline J gene. This chain joins TRBV5-1 and TRBJ1-2, with D perhaps matching TRBD1 (5 bases). Germline lookup yields CDR1 SGHRS and CDR2 YFSETQ. This CDR3 comprises 14 residues. V gave up 0 bases and J gave up 4 bases, with 10 bases separating them. The CDR3 sequence: CASSLVGGSYGYTF. The part of the CDR3 DNA that was read is TGCGCCAGCAGCTTGGTCGGGGGGAGCTATGGC.

This clone counts as medium-sized (0.01 to 0.1%) by frequency. The read halts 3 residues ahead of the CDR3 end, with the missing end drawn from the germline J gene. V gene TRBV10-1 combines with J gene TRBJ2-3, with D maybe TRBD1 (5 bases). The CDR3 sequence is 13 residues long. V was trimmed by 3 bases and J by 5 bases, leaving 9 bases between them. Germline V gene data show CDR1 as WNHNN and CDR2 as SYGVQD (reference sequence). This CDR3 is CASSDNRGDTQYF. The covered CDR3 bases are TGCGCCAGCAGTGACAATAGGGGAGATACG.

About this clone: Sequencing ends 3 residues short of the CDR3 end; the germline J gene provides the rest. This rearrangement joins TRBV29-1 to TRBJ1-5, with D tentatively TRBD1 (6 bases). The CDR3 sequence is 12 residues long. Germline V CDR1 and CDR2: SQVTM, ANQGSEA. With 4 bases removed from V and 7 bases from J, the gap between germline ends came to 11 bases. Partial CDR3 DNA: TGCAGCGTTGCAGGGGTAGGACAGCCC. Protein product: CSVAGVGQP. The CDR3 reads in full as CSVAGVGQPQHF.

In the case of this clone: The CDR3 is cut off 3 residues early in the read; its end comes from the germline J gene. The chain links TRBV2 to TRBJ1-2, with D unclear. This CDR3 is built from 14 residues. Per germline, CDR1 SNHLY and CDR2 FYNNEI. The sequenced part of the CDR3 DNA is TGTGCCAGCACTCAAGGTCGGGTGTCCTACGAC. Translating it yields CASTQGRVSYD. In full, the CDR3 reads CASTQGRVSYDYTF.

The CDR3 bases that were read are TGTGCTAGTGGTCCTAGCGGGGACACAGATACG. It yields the protein CASGPSGDTDT. The full CDR3 sequence reads CASGPSGDTDTQYF. The chain combines TRBV12-5 with TRBJ2-3; 9 positions agree with TRBD2. The sequence runs out 3 residues before the end of the CDR3; the remainder is reconstructed from the germline J gene. The CDR3 has 14 amino acids. The junction had 2 bases not matched to a gene; V was cut back by 5 bases and J by 2 bases. Germline loops: CDR1 LGHNT, CDR2 FRNRAP.

To note about this clone: Read sequence stops 3 residues before the CDR3 end, and the germline J gene provides the missing end. This chain joins TRBV7-6 and TRBJ1-2, with 7 nucleotides matching TRBD1. The germline CDR1 and CDR2 sequences are SGHVS and FNYEAQ. Unmatched junction bases numbered 8, after V lost 3 bases and J lost 4 bases. This CDR3 spans 15 amino acids. CDR3 bases read: TGTGCCAGCAGCTTGACAGGGAGCGAAATCTATGGC. It is translated as CASSLTGSEIYG. The entire CDR3 reads CASSLTGSEIYGYTF.

Considering frequency, this clone is medium-sized. The read halts 3 residues ahead of the CDR3 end, with the missing end drawn from the germline J gene. The chain combines TRBV29-1 with TRBJ1-4; 10 nucleotides agree with TRBD1. This CDR3 has 14 residues. Germline V CDR1 and CDR2: SQVTM, ANQGSEA. Germline trimming cut 7 bases from V and 6 bases from J; bases unmatched to any gene: 8. CDR3 protein: CSAIPGTGDEKLFF. The covered CDR3 bases are TGCAGCGCCATTCCCGGGACAGGGGATGAAAAA.

As for this clone: The CDR3 goes on 3 residues after the read ends, and that part is filled in from the germline J gene. The V gene is TRBV6-1, the J gene TRBJ2-3, with D possibly being TRBD1 (6 bases). This CDR3 is 14 amino acids long. Germline assignment: CDR1 MNHNS and CDR2 SASEGT. Here the CDR3 reads CASSEQQGNQPQYF. CDR3 bases read: TGTGCCAGCAGTGAACAGCAGGGGAATCAGCCG.

In regard to this clone: The read comes to an end 3 residues before the CDR3 does, leaving the germline J gene to fill in the end. The chain is built from TRBV5-1 and TRBJ1-1; D not certain. Trimming cost V 1 base and J 0 bases, with 7 bases left between them. Germline CDR1 SGHRS, CDR2 YFSETQ. The CDR3 is made up of 14 amino acids. The CDR3 is CASSLNSMNTEAFF. CDR3 bases read: TGCGCCAGCAGCTTGAACAGTATGAACACTGAA.

As to this clone: From the germline J gene comes the end of the CDR3, since the read stops 3 residues before it. This chain uses TRBV29-1 with TRBJ2-3; 7 bases align to TRBD1. With 4 bases clipped from V and 3 bases from J, the junction kept 10 bases outside the gene matches. Germline assignment: CDR1 SQVTM and CDR2 ANQGSEA. The CDR3 consists of 15 residues. CDR3 loop: CSVVQGERATDTQYF. CDR3 bases read: TGCAGCGTTGTCCAGGGGGAGAGGGCGACAGATACG.

Details on this clone: The read is 3 residues too short to cover the CDR3 end, so that end is filled in from the germline J gene. The chain recombines TRBV6-2 or TRBV6-3 with TRBJ2-2; 9 nucleotides agree with TRBD1. The CDR3 has 14 residues. Germline V CDR1 and CDR2: MNHEY, SVGEGT. V was pared by 10 bases and J by 4 bases, with 7 bases of the junction left unmatched. The CDR3 sequence: CATKQGAITGELFF. Partial CDR3 DNA: TGTGCCACCAAACAGGGGGCGATCACCGGGGAG.

The sequenced part of the CDR3 DNA is TGTGCCAGCAGCTCTCTGACTAGCGGGGGGGTCAATGAG. Translation gives CASSSLTSGGVNE. The whole CDR3 sequence is CASSSLTSGGVNEQFF. The rearrangement joins TRBV5-4 to TRBJ2-1; 14 bases line up with TRBD2. The read stops 3 residues short of the end of the CDR3; the missing end is completed from the germline J gene. Trimming took 3 bases from V and 6 from J; bases not matched to a gene: 5. CDR1 and CDR2 (germline): SGHNT, YYREEE (reference sequence). The CDR3 length is 16 residues.

Details on this clone: With the read ending 3 residues before the CDR3 end, the germline J gene is used to fill in that end. V usage is TRBV6-4 and J usage is TRBJ2-3; the match to TRBD1 covers 9 bases. CDR3 length: 14 amino acids. Germline-derived CDR1 and CDR2 are MRHNA and SNTAGT. With V trimmed by 8 bases and J by 3 bases, 6 bases remained unmatched. The DNA read from the CDR3 is TGTGCCAGCCATGGGGACAGGGATACAGATACG. Amino acid sequence: CASHGDRDTDT. The full CDR3 reads CASHGDRDTDTQYF.

Concerning this clone: The read finishes 3 residues shy of the CDR3 end, and the germline J gene is used to complete it. V and J are TRBV19 and TRBJ2-6; weak D call: TRBD2 (6 bases). The V gene's germline CDR1 is LNHDA and CDR2 SQIVND (reference sequence). The CDR3 is made up of 16 amino acids. With 4 bases removed from V and 0 bases from J, the gap between germline ends came to 10 bases. CDR3 amino acids: CASSTLGGSGANVLTF. The sequenced part of the CDR3 DNA is TGTGCCAGTAGTACTCTGGGGGGCTCTGGGGCCAACGTC.

Regarding this clone: The read ends 3 residues before the CDR3 terminus; that terminus is restored from the germline J gene. The sample has other DNA sequences that encode this CDR3 too. This chain uses TRBV5-1 with TRBJ1-3, with a tentative D call TRBD1 (6 bases). Germline CDR1 reads SGHRS; CDR2 reads YFSETQ. The V end lost 0 bases, the J end lost 4 bases, and 14 bases lay between the germline ends. The CDR3 runs to 16 residues. CDR3 loop: CASSLVVGAQGNTIYF. The DNA read from the CDR3 is TGCGCCAGCAGCTTGGTGGTGGGGGCTCAGGGAAACACC.

Notes on this clone: The read stops 3 residues short of the end of the CDR3; the missing end is completed from the germline J gene. The chain is built from TRBV20-1 and TRBJ2-3; D remains unclear. This CDR3 is 13 amino acids long. Trimming cost V 3 bases and J 1 base, with 8 bases left between them. Germline CDR1 reads DFQATT; CDR2 reads SNEGSKA (reference sequence). CDR3 in amino acids: CSASTTGTDTQYF. The part of the CDR3 DNA that was read is TGCAGTGCTAGTACCACAGGCACAGATACG.

Notes on this clone: The read terminates 3 residues before the CDR3 end, so the remaining end is supplied by the germline J gene. The V and J genes are TRBV7-2 and TRBJ2-7, with 9 bases fitting TRBD1. The trim removed 5 bases at V and 2 bases at J, leaving 7 bases unmatched. CDR1 SGHTA and CDR2 FQGNSA come from the germline V gene. The CDR3 spans 15 residues. CDR3 in amino acids: CASSTKGQGAYEQYF. The CDR3 DNA, read in part, is TGTGCCAGCAGCACAAAGGGACAGGGAGCCTACGAG.

In regard to this clone: The sequenced fragment ends 3 residues before the CDR3 boundary, so the rest is inferred from the germline J gene. The gene calls are TRBV6-1 and TRBJ2-7, with 8 bases matching TRBD1. V was pared by 4 bases and J by 3 bases, with 2 bases of the junction left unmatched. Germline V gene data show CDR1 as MNHNS and CDR2 as SASEGT. The CDR3 consists of 13 residues. The part of the CDR3 DNA that was read is TGTGCCAGCAGTGGGACAGGGATCTACGAG. The encoded protein is CASSGTGIYE. The full CDR3 protein reads CASSGTGIYEQYF.

In regard to this clone: The observed sequence ends 3 residues before the CDR3 terminus, with the missing tail filled in from the germline J gene. The gene calls are TRBV6-2 or TRBV6-3 and TRBJ1-4, with 12 bases identical to TRBD1. Germline V CDR1 and CDR2: MNHEY, SVGEGT. CDR3 size: 17 residues. CDR3 sequence reads: CASSWGQGAQGANVLFF. Partial CDR3 DNA: TGTGCCAGCAGTTGGGGACAGGGGGCGCAGGGGGCCAACGTA.

On this clone itself: Sequencing ends 3 residues short of the CDR3 end; the germline J gene provides the rest. J is TRBJ2-5 and V is TRBV5-5, with D unclear. This CDR3 has 14 residues. With 0 bases removed from V and 5 bases from J, the gap between germline ends came to 11 bases. Germline V gene data show CDR1 as SGHKS and CDR2 as YYEKEE (reference sequence). The DNA read from the CDR3 is TGTGCCAGCAGCTTGGGCAGCCTCGGGGAGACC. It specifies CASSLGSLGET. The whole CDR3 sequence is CASSLGSLGETQYF. Full variable domain (missing parts from reference TRBV5-5 and TRBJ2-5): DAGVTQSPTHLIKTRGQQVTLRCSPISGHKSVSWYQQVLGQGPQFIFQYYEKEERGRGNFPDRFSARQFPNYSSELNVNALLLGDSALYLCASSLGSLGETQYFGPGTRLLVL.

Points on this clone: The read ends 3 residues early relative to the CDR3; the germline J gene fills the gap. J is TRBJ2-5 and V is TRBV2; TRBD2 matches at 16 bases. CDR1 is SNHLY, CDR2 FYNNEI, per germline. V lost 4 bases and J lost 5; bases outside the gene matches: 4. The CDR3 is made up of 16 amino acids. CDR3 DNA, as far as it was read: TGTGCCAGCAGTGCCGGGACTAGCGGGGGGGCCGAGACC. It encodes CASSAGTSGGAET. The CDR3 reads in full as CASSAGTSGGAETQYF.

Details on this clone: The read finishes 3 residues shy of the CDR3 end, and the germline J gene is used to complete it. V gene TRBV7-9 combines with J gene TRBJ2-3; a weak D match, TRBD1 (5 bases). This CDR3 has 15 amino acids. CDR1 and CDR2 from the germline V gene are SEHNR and FQNEAQ (reference sequence). The sequenced CDR3 bases are TGTGCCAGCAGCCCTGGACAAGCACCAAGTGAATCG. It yields the protein CASSPGQAPSES. The full CDR3 reads CASSPGQAPSESQYF.

As to this clone: The read comes to an end 3 residues before the CDR3 does, leaving the germline J gene to fill in the end. The chain is built from TRBV19 and TRBJ2-2; D is perhaps TRBD1 (6 bases). The germline V gene encodes CDR1 LNHDA and CDR2 SQIVND (reference sequence). V lost 0 bases and J 3 bases, leaving 11 bases between the germline ends. CDR3 length: 16 amino acids. CDR3 amino acids: CASSIEQGLYTGELFF. The sequenced part of the CDR3 DNA is TGTGCCAGTAGTATAGAACAGGGATTATACACCGGGGAG.

Worth noting for this clone: The sequence runs out 3 residues before the end of the CDR3; the remainder is reconstructed from the germline J gene. The chain recombines TRBV18 with TRBJ2-1, with D unresolved. Germline V gives CDR1 KGHSH, CDR2 LQKENI. V dropped 5 bases and J dropped 8 bases, with 10 bases sitting between them. This CDR3 is built from 12 residues. The CDR3 DNA, read in part, is TGTGCCAGCTCATCAACTAAGCATGAG. This translates into CASSSTKHE. The whole CDR3 reads CASSSTKHEQFF.